These 21 T cell receptor beta chains came from one sample sequenced in a study of TIL therapy for anti-PD-1-resistant metastatic lung cancer. This was the immunoSEQ v3 assay. The protocol was immunoSEQ multiplex PCR, while the TCRdb copy is restricted to in-frame clones and leaves out a portion. The table lists just under 60,000 clones, over 70% of them singletons, with around 1.7% in the top ten. Time point denoted: pre-treatment sample, taken before nivolumab and TIL therapy. This material consisted of blood, taken at baseline. These receptor sequences come from a person aged 25 to 85 with non-small cell lung cancer.

This chain connects TRBV12-5 to TRBJ1-1, with D possibly matching TRBD1 (6 bases). The germline gives CDR1 LGHNT, CDR2 FRNRAP. The germline V and J ends were trimmed by 3 bases and 1 base, with 15 bases remaining between them. There are 16 residues in the CDR3. The CDR3 bases are TGTGCTAGTGGTTTTCTGTCAGGGGCGGGGAACACTGAAGCTTTCTTT. It yields the protein CASGFLSGAGNTEAFF.

This chain joins TRBV28 and TRBJ1-2; 9 bases map to TRBD1. Germline CDR1 and CDR2: MDHEN and SYDVKM. The V segment lost 5 bases and the J segment 4 bases; nucleotides outside the gene matches: 8. The CDR3 sequence is 15 residues long. CDR3 sequence reads: CASSPAGQGGYGYTF. DNA of the CDR3: TGTGCCAGCAGTCCCGCGGGACAGGGCGGCTATGGCTACACCTTC.

V is TRBV30 and J is TRBJ2-3, with unresolved D. Trimming cost V 1 base and J 3 bases, with 5 bases left between them. The CDR3 is made up of 12 amino acids. The germline V gene encodes CDR1 GTSNPN and CDR2 SVGIG (reference sequence). This chain's CDR3 is CAWSEGTDTQYF. In DNA form, the CDR3 reads TGTGCCTGGAGTGAAGGGACAGATACGCAGTATTTT.

By sample share, this clone is medium-sized. The chain recombines TRBV11-3 with TRBJ2-7, with D perhaps matching TRBD2 (5 bases). Trimming removed 5 bases at V and 6 bases at J, with 11 bases between. The V gene's germline CDR1 is SGHNT and CDR2 YENEEA. The CDR3 has 12 amino acids. Here the CDR3 DNA reads TGTGCCAGCAGCCCCCGTGGGAGCGAGCAGTACTTC. Translated, it gives CASSPRGSEQYF.

The CDR3 DNA reads TGTGCCAGCAGCTCCCTTGAGGTAGCGGGCGAGCAGTACTTC. Translating it yields CASSSLEVAGEQYF. The V call is TRBV7-2, the J call TRBJ2-7, with TRBD2 matching 7 bases. CDR3 size: 14 residues. Germline V CDR1 and CDR2: SGHTA, FQGNSA. With 4 bases clipped from V and 6 bases from J, the junction kept 9 bases outside the gene matches.

In this sample, this clone turned up once. Here the CDR3 reads CASSLEVAGFLGYTF. The CDR3 bases are TGTGCCAGCAGCTTGGAAGTTGCAGGGTTCTTAGGCTACACCTTC. This sequence joins TRBV5-6 and TRBJ1-2, with D maybe TRBD1 (5 bases). Germline lookup yields CDR1 SGHDT and CDR2 YYEEEE. This CDR3 spans 15 amino acids. V lost 0 bases to trimming and J lost 8 bases, with 17 bases between them.

The V gene is TRBV10-3, the J gene TRBJ2-7; D unclear. Trimming shortened V by 9 bases and J by 1 base, and 13 bases separated the two germline ends. This CDR3 is 13 amino acids long. Germline assignment: CDR1 ENHRY and CDR2 SYGVKD. DNA of the CDR3: TGTGCCATTACCGTGGCGGAATCCTACGAGCAGTACTTC. It is translated as CAITVAESYEQYF.

This chain's CDR3 is CASTTTGGGYGYTF. CDR3 bases: TGCGCCAGCACCACGACAGGGGGCGGCTATGGCTACACCTTC. The chain recombines TRBV5-1 with TRBJ1-2; 10 bases line up with TRBD1. Trimming took 6 bases from V and 4 from J; bases not matched to a gene: 6. The CDR3 contains 14 residues. CDR1 and CDR2 (germline): SGHRS, YFSETQ.

The chain joins TRBV5-4 to TRBJ2-3, with D possibly TRBD1 on 6 matching bases. From germline, CDR1 is SGHNT and CDR2 YYREEE (reference sequence). V gave up 6 bases and J gave up 0 bases, with 17 bases separating them. This CDR3 has 16 residues. The CDR3 DNA is TGTGCCAGCAAAGATTCCGGGACACTTAGCACAGATACGCAGTATTTT. It is translated as CASKDSGTLSTDTQYF.

Here the CDR3 DNA reads TGTGCCAGCAGCCGGGGGGTGGGGGCCACAGATACGCAGTATTTT. Residues: CASSRGVGATDTQYF. The J gene is TRBJ2-3, the V gene TRBV6-1; a weak D match, TRBD2 (7 bases). This CDR3 comprises 15 residues. In germline, CDR1 is MNHNS, CDR2 SASEGT. Trimming pared 6 bases from V and 2 bases from J, leaving 15 bases between.

The chain has TRBV5-1 and TRBJ2-1; D assignment may be TRBD1 or TRBD2 (6 bases each). The V and J ends lost 0 bases and 9 bases respectively, with 10 bases between them. Germline V gene sequence: CDR1 SGHRS, CDR2 YFSETQ. The length of the CDR3 is 13 residues. As DNA, the CDR3 is TGCGCCAGCAGCTTGGCAGGGGAGGTTGAGCAGTTCTTC. It translates to CASSLAGEVEQFF. The variable domain in full, with the rest retrieved from reference TRBV5-1 and TRBJ2-1, is KAGVTQTPRYLIKTRGQQVTLSCSPISGHRSVSWYQQTPGQGLQFLFEYFSETQRNKGNFPGRFSGRQFSNSRSEMNVSTLELGDSALYLCASSLAGEVEQFFGPGTRLTVL.

Concerning this clone itself: At one of its ends the junction is not consistent with the germline gene, which may arise from a read error. The chain uses TRBV2 and TRBJ2-3, with 8 bases that match TRBD2. Looked up from germline, CDR1 is SNHLY and CDR2 is FYNNEI. This CDR3 comprises 14 residues. DNA of the CDR3: TGTGTCAGCGGCGGGGGGTTTAGCACAGATACGCAGTATTTT. It is translated as CVSGGGFSTDTQYF.

Only a few counts were recorded for this clone. The chain is built from TRBV5-1 and TRBJ1-3; possibly TRBD1 for D (6 bases). Germline CDR1 reads SGHRS; CDR2 reads YFSETQ. V lost 1 base and J 0 bases, leaving 8 bases between the germline ends. The CDR3 contains 15 residues. The CDR3 loop is CASSLRTDSGNTIYF. CDR3 in DNA: TGCGCCAGCAGCTTGCGGACAGACTCTGGAAACACCATATATTTT.

This clone was recorded a few times. The chain uses TRBV19 and TRBJ2-3; D not resolved. Germline CDR1 is LNHDA and CDR2 is SQIVND (reference sequence). Trimming cost V 6 bases and J 5 bases, with 12 bases left between them. The CDR3 sequence is 13 residues long. The CDR3 coding sequence is TGTGCCAGTAGCCAGGTTAATGAAGATACGCAGTATTTT. This translates into CASSQVNEDTQYF.

This clone has only a few counts. At the DNA level, this CDR3 is encoded by other sequences in the same sample as well. The chain carries TRBV4-1 and TRBJ1-6; 9 nucleotides match TRBD1. This CDR3 is 16 amino acids long. Unmatched junction bases numbered 10, after V lost 4 bases and J lost 9 bases. Germline V lookup: CDR1 MGHRA, CDR2 YSYEKL. CDR3 amino acids: CASSRLGQGRFSPLHF. The CDR3 DNA reads as TGCGCCAGCAGCCGCCTAGGACAGGGGAGATTTTCACCCCTCCACTTT.

The chain uses TRBV5-1 and TRBJ2-1, with D perhaps matching TRBD2 (7 bases). Germline loops: CDR1 SGHRS, CDR2 YFSETQ. The CDR3 has 16 amino acids. Trimming cost V 2 bases and J 3 bases, with 15 bases left between them. DNA of the CDR3: TGCGCCAGCAGCTTCGATCGGGGGGCGTACTACAATGAGCAGTTCTTC. Its protein product is CASSFDRGAYYNEQFF.

V gene TRBV5-6 combines with J gene TRBJ2-1, with D perhaps matching TRBD2 (5 bases). Looked up from germline, CDR1 is SGHDT and CDR2 is YYEEEE. Trimming stripped 8 bases from V and 5 bases from J, with 17 bases between. The CDR3 is 14 amino acids. The CDR3 bases are TGTGCCAGTCGGGAATCCGGGGTCCACAATGAGCAGTTCTTC. Its protein is CASRESGVHNEQFF.

This clone was detected only once. The chain has TRBV9 and TRBJ1-5; D gene ambiguous. Between the trimmed V and J ends, which lost 0 bases and 4 bases, there was a span of 11 bases. Germline V gene data show CDR1 as SGDLS and CDR2 as YYNGEE. This CDR3 region has 15 residues. The DNA of the CDR3 is TGTGCCAGCAGCGTAGGAGAGTCCGGAAATCAGCCCCAGCATTTT. It is translated as CASSVGESGNQPQHF.

The chain is built from TRBV7-2 and TRBJ2-7; TRBD2 aligns across 10 bases. The CDR3 has 15 residues. J lost 3 bases, V lost 0 bases, and 2 bases had no gene match. Germline-derived CDR1 and CDR2 are SGHTA and FQGNSA. The chain's CDR3 is CASSLASSGSYEQYF. In DNA, the CDR3 is TGTGCCAGCAGCTTAGCGTCTAGCGGGAGCTACGAGCAGTACTTC.

The chain couples TRBV28 to TRBJ1-2; D gene unclear. Trimming took 5 bases from V and 6 from J, leaving 19 bases between them. This CDR3 has 15 residues. Per germline, CDR1 MDHEN and CDR2 SYDVKM. For the CDR3, the DNA is TGTGCCAGCAGTCCCCTGGGCCTTTCCGGCGATGGCTACACCTTC. Residues: CASSPLGLSGDGYTF.

This clone came up a few times. The chain uses TRBV20-1 and TRBJ1-2, with D uncertain. The V end lost 5 bases, the J end lost 8 bases, and 12 bases lay between the germline ends. Germline V gives CDR1 DFQATT, CDR2 SNEGSKA (reference sequence). The CDR3 has 11 amino acids. The CDR3 region is CSAPLGWGYTF. In nucleotides, the CDR3 is TGCAGTGCTCCCTTGGGATGGGGCTACACCTTC.